The table lists the clone carrying this T cell receptor (beta chain) with a few counts. Its antigen is not identified. The data stem from a study of blood T cells in healthy people across ages. General observations from the study: A greater number of naive CD4+ cells and higher diversity distinguished long-lived donors from aged donors.

The CDR3 length is 16 residues. The junction had 12 bases not matched to a gene; V was cut back by 6 bases and J by 3 bases. The germline V gene has CDR1 LGHDT and CDR2 YNNKEL (reference sequence). The use of a sample-barcoded 5' primer and a J-beta primer mix characterized a second PCR of roughly 6 to 11 cycles. One entry per CDR3 protein, called by TCRdb with MiXCR from the 5' RACE reads. The table lists more than 600,000 distinct CDR3 sequences, 20% to 30% of them singletons. These data also formed part of another study, on T cells of mothers and their children.

The receptor's source is a boy aged 10-17 years in good health. The sequenced sample consisted of blood. The J gene is TRBJ2-5, the V gene TRBV3-1; 8 bases are a match to TRBD2. CDR3 sequence reads: CASRPRTSRKEETQYF. Written as DNA, the CDR3 is TGTGCCAGCAGACCCCGGACTAGCCGTAAAGAAGAGACCCAGTACTTC.